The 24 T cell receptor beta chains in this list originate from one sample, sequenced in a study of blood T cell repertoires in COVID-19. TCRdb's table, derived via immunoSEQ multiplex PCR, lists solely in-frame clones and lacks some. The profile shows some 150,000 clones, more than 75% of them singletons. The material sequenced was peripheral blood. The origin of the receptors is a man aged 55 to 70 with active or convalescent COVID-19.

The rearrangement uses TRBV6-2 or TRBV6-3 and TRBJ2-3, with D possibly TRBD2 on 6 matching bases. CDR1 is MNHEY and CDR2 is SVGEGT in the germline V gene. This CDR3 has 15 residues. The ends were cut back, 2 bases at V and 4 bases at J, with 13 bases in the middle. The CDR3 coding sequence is TGTGCCAGCAGTTACAACGCGGGAAGGGCAGATACGCAGTATTTT. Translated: CASSYNAGRADTQYF.

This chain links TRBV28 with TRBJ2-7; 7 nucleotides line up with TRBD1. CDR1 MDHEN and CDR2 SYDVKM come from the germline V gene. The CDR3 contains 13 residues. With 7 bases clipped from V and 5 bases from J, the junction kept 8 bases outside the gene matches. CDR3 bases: TGTGCCAGCATTGACAGGGTGAAGGACGAGCAGTACTTC. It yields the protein CASIDRVKDEQYF.

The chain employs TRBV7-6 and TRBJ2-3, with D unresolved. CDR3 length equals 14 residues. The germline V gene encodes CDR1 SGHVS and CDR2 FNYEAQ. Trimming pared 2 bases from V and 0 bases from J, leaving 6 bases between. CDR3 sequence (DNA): TGTGCCAGCAGCTTATTCGGTAGCACAGATACGCAGTATTTT. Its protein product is CASSLFGSTDTQYF. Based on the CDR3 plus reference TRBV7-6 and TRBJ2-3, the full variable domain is GAGVSQSPRYKVTKRGQDVALRCDPISGHVSLYWYRQALGQGPEFLTYFNYEAQQDKSGLPNDRFSAERPEGSISTLTIQRTEQRDSAMYRCASSLFGSTDTQYFGPGTRLTVL.

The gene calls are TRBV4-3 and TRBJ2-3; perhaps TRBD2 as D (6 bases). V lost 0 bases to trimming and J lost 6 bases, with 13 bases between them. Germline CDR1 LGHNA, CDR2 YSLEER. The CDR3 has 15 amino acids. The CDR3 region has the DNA TGCGCCAGCAGCCAAGATAGAGGGGCGGGGGATACGCAGTATTTT. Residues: CASSQDRGAGDTQYF.

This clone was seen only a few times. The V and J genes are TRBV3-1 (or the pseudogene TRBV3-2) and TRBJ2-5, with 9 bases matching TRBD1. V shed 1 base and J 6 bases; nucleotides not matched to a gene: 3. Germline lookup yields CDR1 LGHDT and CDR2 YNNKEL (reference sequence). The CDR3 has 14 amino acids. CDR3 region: CASSQGQGGKTQYF. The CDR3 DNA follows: TGTGCCAGCAGCCAAGGACAGGGGGGGAAGACCCAGTACTTC.

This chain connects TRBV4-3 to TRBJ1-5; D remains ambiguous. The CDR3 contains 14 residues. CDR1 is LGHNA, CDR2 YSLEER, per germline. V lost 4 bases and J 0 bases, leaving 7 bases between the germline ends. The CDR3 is CASSLFISNQPQHF. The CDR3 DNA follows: TGCGCCAGCAGCCTGTTTATTAGCAATCAGCCCCAGCATTTT.

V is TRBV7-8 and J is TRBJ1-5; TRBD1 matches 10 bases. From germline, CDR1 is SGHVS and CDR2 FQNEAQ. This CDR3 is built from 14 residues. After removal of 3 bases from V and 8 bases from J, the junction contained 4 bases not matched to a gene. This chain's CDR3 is CASSFGTGEEPQHF. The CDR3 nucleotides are TGTGCCAGCAGCTTTGGGACAGGGGAAGAGCCCCAGCATTTT.

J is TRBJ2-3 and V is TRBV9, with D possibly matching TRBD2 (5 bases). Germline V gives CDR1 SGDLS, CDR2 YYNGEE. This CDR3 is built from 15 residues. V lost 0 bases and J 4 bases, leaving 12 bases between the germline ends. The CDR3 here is CASSVDLASSDTQYF. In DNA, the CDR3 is TGTGCCAGCAGCGTAGATCTAGCCTCCTCAGATACGCAGTATTTT.

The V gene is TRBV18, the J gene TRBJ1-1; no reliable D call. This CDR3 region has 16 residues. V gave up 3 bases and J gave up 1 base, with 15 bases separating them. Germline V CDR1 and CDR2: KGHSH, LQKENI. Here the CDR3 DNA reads TGTGCCAGCTCACCGTGGAGTAGCGAGACGAACACTGAAGCTTTCTTT. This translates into CASSPWSSETNTEAFF.

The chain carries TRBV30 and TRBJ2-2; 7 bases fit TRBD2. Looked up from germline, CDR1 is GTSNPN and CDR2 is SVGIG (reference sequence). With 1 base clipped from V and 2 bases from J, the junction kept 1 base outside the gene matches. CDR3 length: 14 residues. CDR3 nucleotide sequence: TGTGCCTGGAGTGGGGGACTAAACACCGGGGAGCTGTTTTTT. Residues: CAWSGGLNTGELFF.

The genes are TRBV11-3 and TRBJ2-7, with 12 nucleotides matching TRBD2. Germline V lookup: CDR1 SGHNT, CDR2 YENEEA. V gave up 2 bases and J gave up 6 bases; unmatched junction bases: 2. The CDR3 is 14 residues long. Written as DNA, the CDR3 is TGTGCCAGCAGCTTAACTAGCGGGAGGTTCGAGCAGTACTTC. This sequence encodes CASSLTSGRFEQYF. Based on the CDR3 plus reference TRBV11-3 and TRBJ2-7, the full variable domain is EAGVVQSPRYKIIEKKQPVAFWCNPISGHNTLYWYLQNLGQGPELLIRYENEEAVDDSQLPKDRFSAERLKGVDSTLKIQPAELGDSAVYLCASSLTSGRFEQYFGPGTRLTVT.

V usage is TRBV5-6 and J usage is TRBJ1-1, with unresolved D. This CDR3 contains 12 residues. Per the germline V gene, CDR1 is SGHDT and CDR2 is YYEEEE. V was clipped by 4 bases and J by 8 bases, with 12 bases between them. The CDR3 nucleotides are TGTGCCAGCAGCCGATCTTCTCGGGAAGCTTTCTTT. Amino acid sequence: CASSRSSREAFF.

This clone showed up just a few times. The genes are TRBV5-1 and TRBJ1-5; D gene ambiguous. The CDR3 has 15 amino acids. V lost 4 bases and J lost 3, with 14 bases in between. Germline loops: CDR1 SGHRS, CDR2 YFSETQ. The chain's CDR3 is CASSLKGLDNQPQHF. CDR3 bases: TGCGCCAGCAGCCTCAAAGGACTCGACAATCAGCCCCAGCATTTT.

In DNA, the CDR3 is TGTGCCAGCAGCTTGGAACAGAAGAACACCGGGGAGCTGTTTTTT. Its protein is CASSLEQKNTGELFF. The V call is TRBV5-4, the J call TRBJ2-2, with D hard to call. V was shortened by 0 bases and J by 1 base, with 7 bases between the two germline ends. CDR3 length: 15 amino acids. The germline CDR1 and CDR2 sequences are SGHNT and YYREEE (reference sequence).

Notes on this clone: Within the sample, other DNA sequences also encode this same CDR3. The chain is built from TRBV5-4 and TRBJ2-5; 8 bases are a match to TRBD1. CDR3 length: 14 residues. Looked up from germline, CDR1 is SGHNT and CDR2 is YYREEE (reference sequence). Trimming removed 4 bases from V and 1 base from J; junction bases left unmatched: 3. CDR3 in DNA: TGTGCCAGCAGCCTCGACAGGGGCCAAGAGACCCAGTACTTC. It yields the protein CASSLDRGQETQYF. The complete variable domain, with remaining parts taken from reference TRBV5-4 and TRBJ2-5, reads ETGVTQSPTHLIKTRGQQVTLRCSSQSGHNTVSWYQQALGQGPQFIFQYYREEENGRGNFPPRFSGLQFPNYSSELNVNALELDDSALYLCASSLDRGQETQYFGPGTRLLVL.

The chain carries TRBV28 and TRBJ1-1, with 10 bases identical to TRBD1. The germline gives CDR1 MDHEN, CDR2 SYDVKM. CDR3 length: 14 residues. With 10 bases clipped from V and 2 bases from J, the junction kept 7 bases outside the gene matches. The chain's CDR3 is CAIRTGGINTEAFF. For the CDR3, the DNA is TGTGCCATCCGGACAGGGGGGATAAACACTGAAGCTTTCTTT.

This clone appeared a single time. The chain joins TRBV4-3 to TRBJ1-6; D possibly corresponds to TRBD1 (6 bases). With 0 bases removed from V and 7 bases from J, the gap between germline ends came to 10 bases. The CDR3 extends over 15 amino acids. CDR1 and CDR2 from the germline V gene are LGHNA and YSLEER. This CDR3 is CASSQEGRGNSPLHF. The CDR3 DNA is TGCGCCAGCAGCCAAGAGGGCAGGGGAAATTCACCCCTCCACTTT.

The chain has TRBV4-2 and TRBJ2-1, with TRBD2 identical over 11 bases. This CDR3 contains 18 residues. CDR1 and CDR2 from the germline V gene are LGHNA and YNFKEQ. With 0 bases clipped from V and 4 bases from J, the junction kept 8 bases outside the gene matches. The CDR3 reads CASSQDSLTSGMYNEQFF. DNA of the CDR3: TGTGCCAGCAGCCAAGATAGTCTGACTAGCGGGATGTACAATGAGCAGTTCTTC.

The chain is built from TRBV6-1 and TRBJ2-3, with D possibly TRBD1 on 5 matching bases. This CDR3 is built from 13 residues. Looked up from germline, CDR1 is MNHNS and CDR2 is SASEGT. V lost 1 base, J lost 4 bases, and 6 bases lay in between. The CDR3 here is CASSEGGADTQYF. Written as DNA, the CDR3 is TGTGCCAGCAGTGAAGGGGGCGCAGATACGCAGTATTTT.

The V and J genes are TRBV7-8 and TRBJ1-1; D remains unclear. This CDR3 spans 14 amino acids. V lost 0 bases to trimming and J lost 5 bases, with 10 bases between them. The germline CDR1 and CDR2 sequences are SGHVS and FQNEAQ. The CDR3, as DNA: TGTGCCAGCAGCTTAGCGTCGGGAGGGACTGAAGCTTTCTTT. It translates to CASSLASGGTEAFF.

DNA for the CDR3: TGTGCCAGTTCACCGCGAACGGGTCTCTCCTACGAGCAGTACTTC. It specifies CASSPRTGLSYEQYF. This sequence joins TRBV7-8 and TRBJ2-7; no firm D call. This CDR3 comprises 15 residues. V gave up 9 bases and J gave up 0 bases, with 18 bases separating them. CDR1 SGHVS and CDR2 FQNEAQ come from the germline V gene.

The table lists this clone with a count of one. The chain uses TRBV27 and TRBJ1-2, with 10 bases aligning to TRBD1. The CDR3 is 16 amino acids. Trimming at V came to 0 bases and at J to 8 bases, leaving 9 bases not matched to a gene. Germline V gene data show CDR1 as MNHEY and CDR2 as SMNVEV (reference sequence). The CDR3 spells CASSLSSTGTGVGYTF. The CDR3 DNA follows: TGTGCCAGCAGTTTATCGAGCACCGGGACAGGGGTCGGCTACACCTTC.

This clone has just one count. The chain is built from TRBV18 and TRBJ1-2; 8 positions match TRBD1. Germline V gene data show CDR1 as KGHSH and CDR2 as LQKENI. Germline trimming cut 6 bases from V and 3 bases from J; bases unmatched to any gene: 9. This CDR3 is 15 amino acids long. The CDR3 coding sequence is TGTGCCAGCTCTCCGAGGACAGGGCTTCACTATGGCTACACCTTC. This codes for CASSPRTGLHYGYTF.

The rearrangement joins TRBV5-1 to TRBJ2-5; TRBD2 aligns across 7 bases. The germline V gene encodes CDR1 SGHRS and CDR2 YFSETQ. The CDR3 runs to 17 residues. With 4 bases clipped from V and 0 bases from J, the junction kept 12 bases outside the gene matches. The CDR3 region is CASSAGRGAGHQETQYF. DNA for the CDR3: TGCGCCAGCAGCGCCGGAAGGGGAGCGGGGCACCAAGAGACCCAGTACTTC.